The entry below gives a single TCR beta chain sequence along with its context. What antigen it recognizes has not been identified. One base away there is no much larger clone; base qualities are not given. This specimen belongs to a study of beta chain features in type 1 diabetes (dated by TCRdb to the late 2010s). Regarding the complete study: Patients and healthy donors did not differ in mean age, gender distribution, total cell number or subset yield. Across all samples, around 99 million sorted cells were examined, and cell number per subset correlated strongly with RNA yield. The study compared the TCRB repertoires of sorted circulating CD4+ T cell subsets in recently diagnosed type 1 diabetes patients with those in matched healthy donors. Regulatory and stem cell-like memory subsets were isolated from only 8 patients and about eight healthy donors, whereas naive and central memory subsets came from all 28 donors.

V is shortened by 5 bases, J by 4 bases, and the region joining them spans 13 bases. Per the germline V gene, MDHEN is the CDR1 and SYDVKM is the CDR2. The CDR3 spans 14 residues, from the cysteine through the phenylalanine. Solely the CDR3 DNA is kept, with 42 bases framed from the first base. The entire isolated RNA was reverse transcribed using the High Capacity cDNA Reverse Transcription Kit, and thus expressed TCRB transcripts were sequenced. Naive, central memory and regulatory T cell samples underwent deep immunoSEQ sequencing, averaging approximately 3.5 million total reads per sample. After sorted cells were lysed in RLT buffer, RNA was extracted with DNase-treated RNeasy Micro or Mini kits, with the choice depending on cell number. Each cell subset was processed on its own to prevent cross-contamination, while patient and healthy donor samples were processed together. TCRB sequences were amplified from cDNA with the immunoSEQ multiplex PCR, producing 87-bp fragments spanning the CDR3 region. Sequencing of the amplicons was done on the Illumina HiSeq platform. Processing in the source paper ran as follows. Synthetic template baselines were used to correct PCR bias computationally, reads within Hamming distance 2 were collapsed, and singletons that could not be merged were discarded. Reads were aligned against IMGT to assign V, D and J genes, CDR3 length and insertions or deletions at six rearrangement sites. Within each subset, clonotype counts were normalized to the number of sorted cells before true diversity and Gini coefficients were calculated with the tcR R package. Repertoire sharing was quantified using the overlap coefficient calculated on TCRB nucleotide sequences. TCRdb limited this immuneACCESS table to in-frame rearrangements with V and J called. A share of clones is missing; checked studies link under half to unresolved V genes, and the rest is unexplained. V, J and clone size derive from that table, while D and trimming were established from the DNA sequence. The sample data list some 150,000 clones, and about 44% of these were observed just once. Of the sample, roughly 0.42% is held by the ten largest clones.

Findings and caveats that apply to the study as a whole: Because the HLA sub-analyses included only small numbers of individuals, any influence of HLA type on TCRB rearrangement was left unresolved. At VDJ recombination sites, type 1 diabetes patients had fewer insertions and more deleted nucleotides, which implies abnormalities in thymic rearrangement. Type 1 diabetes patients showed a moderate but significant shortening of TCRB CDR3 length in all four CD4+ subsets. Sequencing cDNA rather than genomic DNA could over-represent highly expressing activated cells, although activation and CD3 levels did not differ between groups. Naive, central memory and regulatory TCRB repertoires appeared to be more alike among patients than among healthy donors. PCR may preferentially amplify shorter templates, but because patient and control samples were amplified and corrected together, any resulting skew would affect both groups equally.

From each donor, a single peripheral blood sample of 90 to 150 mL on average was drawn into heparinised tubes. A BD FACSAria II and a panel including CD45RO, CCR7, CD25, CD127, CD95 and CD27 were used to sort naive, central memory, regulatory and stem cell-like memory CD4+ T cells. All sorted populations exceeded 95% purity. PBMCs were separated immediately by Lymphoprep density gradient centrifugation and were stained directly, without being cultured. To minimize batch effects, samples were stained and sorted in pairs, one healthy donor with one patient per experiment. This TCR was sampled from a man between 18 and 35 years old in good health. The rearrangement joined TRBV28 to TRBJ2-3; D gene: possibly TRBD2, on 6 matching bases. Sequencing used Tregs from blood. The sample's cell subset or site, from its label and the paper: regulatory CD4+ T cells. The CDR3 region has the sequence CASSALWEADTQYF. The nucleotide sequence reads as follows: TGTGCCAGCAGTGCCCTTTGGGAGGCAGATACGCAGTATTTT.